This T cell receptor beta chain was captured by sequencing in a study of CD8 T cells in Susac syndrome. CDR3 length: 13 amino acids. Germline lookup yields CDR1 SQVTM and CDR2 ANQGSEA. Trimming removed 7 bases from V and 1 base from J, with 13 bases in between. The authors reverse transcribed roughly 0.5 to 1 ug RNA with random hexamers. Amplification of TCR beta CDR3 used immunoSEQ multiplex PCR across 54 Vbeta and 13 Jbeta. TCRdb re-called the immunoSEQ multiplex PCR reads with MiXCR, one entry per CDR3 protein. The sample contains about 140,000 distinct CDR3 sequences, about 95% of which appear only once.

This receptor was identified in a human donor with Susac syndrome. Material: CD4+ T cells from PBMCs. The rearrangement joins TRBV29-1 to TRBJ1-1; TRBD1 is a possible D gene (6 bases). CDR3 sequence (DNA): TGCAGCGCGAGGACAGACGGGAACACTGAAGCTTTCTTT. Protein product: CSARTDGNTEAFF.